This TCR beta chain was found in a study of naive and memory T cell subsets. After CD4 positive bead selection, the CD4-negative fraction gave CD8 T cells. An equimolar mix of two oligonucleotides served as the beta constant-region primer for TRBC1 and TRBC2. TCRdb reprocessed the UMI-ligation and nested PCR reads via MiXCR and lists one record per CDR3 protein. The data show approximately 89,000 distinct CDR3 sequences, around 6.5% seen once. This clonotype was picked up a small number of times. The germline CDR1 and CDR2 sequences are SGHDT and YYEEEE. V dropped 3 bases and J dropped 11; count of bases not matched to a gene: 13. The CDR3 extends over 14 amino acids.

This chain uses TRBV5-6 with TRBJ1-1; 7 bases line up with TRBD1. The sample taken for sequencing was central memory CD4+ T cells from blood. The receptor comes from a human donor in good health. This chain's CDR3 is CASSYDRAIPAAFF. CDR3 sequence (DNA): TGTGCCAGCAGCTATGACAGGGCCATCCCGGCCGCTTTCTTT.